These 21 T cell receptor beta chains share one sample of origin, sequenced in a study of beta chain features in type 1 diabetes. Reverse transcribing all isolated RNA meant expressed TCRB transcripts were sequenced. Generated by immunoSEQ multiplex PCR, the TCRdb table keeps only in-frame clones and is missing some. The data show around 350,000 clones, roughly 12% seen once. The specimen sequenced was naive CD4+ T cells from blood. These receptors were obtained from a man aged 18 to 29 in good health.

In this sample, this clone turned up a few times. The chain is built from TRBV7-2 and TRBJ2-1; perhaps TRBD2 as D (6 bases). This CDR3 is built from 12 residues. Germline V gives CDR1 SGHTA, CDR2 FQGNSA. The V and J ends lost 8 bases and 5 bases respectively, with 10 bases between them. The CDR3 loop reads CASGDFHNEQFF. The CDR3 nucleotides are TGTGCCAGCGGGGACTTTCACAATGAGCAGTTCTTC.

The chain carries TRBV4-3 and TRBJ1-2; D is uncertain. The ends were cut back, 0 bases at V and 1 base at J, with 9 bases in the middle. Germline-derived CDR1 and CDR2 are LGHNA and YSLEER. There are 15 residues in the CDR3. This CDR3 reads CASSQEYGINYGYTF. CDR3 nucleotides: TGCGCCAGCAGCCAAGAATACGGGATTAACTATGGCTACACCTTC.

CDR3 sequence: CASSYSPGNYEQYF. The CDR3 coding sequence is TGTGCCAGCAGTTACTCTCCAGGGAACTACGAGCAGTACTTC. This chain connects TRBV6-5 to TRBJ2-7, with D perhaps TRBD1 (5 bases). Germline V gene lookup returns CDR1 MNHEY and CDR2 SVGAGI. The V and J ends lost 0 bases and 3 bases respectively, with 9 bases between them. The CDR3 totals 14 residues.

This clone came up a few times. V and J are TRBV7-2 and TRBJ2-2, with TRBD2 as a possible D gene (6 bases). With 0 bases removed from V and 5 bases from J, the gap between germline ends came to 16 bases. The CDR3 runs 17 residues. Germline CDR1 and CDR2: SGHTA and FQGNSA. CDR3 in amino acids: CASSLAWAGPGTGELFF. For the CDR3, the DNA is TGTGCCAGCAGCTTAGCGTGGGCGGGGCCGGGTACCGGGGAGCTGTTTTTT.

This clone turned up a few times. The chain recombines TRBV28 with TRBJ1-2; 11 nucleotides match TRBD1. With 2 bases clipped from V and 5 bases from J, the junction kept 1 base outside the gene matches. This CDR3 comprises 14 residues. Germline CDR1 reads MDHEN; CDR2 reads SYDVKM. Here the CDR3 reads CASSLGTGGYGYTF. In nucleotides, the CDR3 is TGTGCCAGCAGTTTAGGGACAGGGGGATATGGCTACACCTTC.

In regard to this clone: At the DNA level, this CDR3 is encoded by other sequences in the same sample as well. This chain links TRBV29-1 with TRBJ1-1; D unclear. V was cut by 3 bases and J by 7 bases, with 12 bases left in between. Germline CDR1 is SQVTM and CDR2 is ANQGSEA. There are 12 residues in the CDR3. CDR3 residues: CSVDAGRNEAFF. The CDR3, as DNA: TGCAGCGTTGATGCAGGCAGGAATGAAGCTTTCTTT.

V and J are TRBV5-1 and TRBJ2-1; 7 nucleotides match TRBD2. The V gene end was trimmed by 1 base and the J gene end by 2 bases; junction bases not matched to a gene: 3. Germline loops: CDR1 SGHRS, CDR2 YFSETQ. CDR3 length: 15 amino acids. The CDR3 sequence is CASSLRGGAYNEQFF. The CDR3 DNA is TGCGCCAGCAGCTTGCGCGGGGGAGCCTACAATGAGCAGTTCTTC.

V usage is TRBV15 and J usage is TRBJ1-2; D is uncertain. Germline assignment: CDR1 LNHNV and CDR2 YYDKDF (reference sequence). Trimming pared 3 bases from V and 3 bases from J, leaving 11 bases between. This CDR3 has 14 residues. The CDR3 DNA sequence: TGTGCCACCAGCAGGACCTCAAGCGACTATGGCTACACCTTC. Translating gives CATSRTSSDYGYTF.

In this sample, this clone turned up a few times. The chain employs TRBV9 and TRBJ2-1; TRBD1 agrees at 10 bases. The CDR3 sequence is 15 residues long. After removal of 3 bases from V and 9 bases from J, the junction contained 9 bases not matched to a gene. Germline assignment: CDR1 SGDLS and CDR2 YYNGEE. CDR3 protein: CASSGGTGDRSEQFF. The CDR3, as DNA: TGTGCCAGCAGCGGCGGGACAGGGGATAGGAGTGAGCAGTTCTTC.

This clone showed up just a few times. The V call is TRBV14, the J call TRBJ2-7; D call uncertain. Germline CDR1 SGHDN, CDR2 FVKESK. The CDR3 totals 14 residues. The V end was cut by 1 base, the J end by 0 bases, with 7 bases between. The DNA for the CDR3 is TGTGCCAGCAGCCAAGGTACTAACTCCTACGAGCAGTACTTC. This codes for CASSQGTNSYEQYF. Looking up the rest from reference TRBV14 and TRBJ2-7 gives the full variable domain: EAGVTQFPSHSVIEKGQTVTLRCDPISGHDNLYWYRRVMGKEIKFLLHFVKESKQDESGMPNNRFLAERTGGTYSTLKVQPAELEDSGVYFCASSQGTNSYEQYFGPGTRLTVT.

With regard to this clone: This sample includes further DNA sequences coding for the same CDR3. The CDR3 DNA is TGTGCCAGCAGCTCCGGACTAGCGGGGAGCACAGATACGCAGTATTTT. Residues: CASSSGLAGSTDTQYF. The chain combines TRBV7-2 with TRBJ2-3, with 12 bases aligning to TRBD2. Germline lookup yields CDR1 SGHTA and CDR2 FQGNSA. The CDR3 loop spans 16 amino acids. The V segment lost 4 bases and the J segment 0 bases; nucleotides outside the gene matches: 2.

This chain links TRBV2 with TRBJ2-3; 11 bases are a match to TRBD2. CDR1 and CDR2 from the germline V gene are SNHLY and FYNNEI. V dropped 5 bases and J dropped 0; count of bases not matched to a gene: 1. This CDR3 has 15 amino acids. This CDR3 is CASSTSGGSTDTQYF. The CDR3 bases are TGTGCCAGCAGTACTAGCGGGGGAAGCACAGATACGCAGTATTTT.

In this sample, this clone turned up a few times. The chain carries TRBV9 and TRBJ2-3, with TRBD2 matching 8 bases. The V gene end was trimmed by 1 base and the J gene end by 2 bases; junction bases not matched to a gene: 3. The CDR3 extends over 15 amino acids. Germline values: CDR1 SGDLS, CDR2 YYNGEE. DNA for the CDR3: TGTGCCAGCAGCGTAACTAGCGGACCCACAGATACGCAGTATTTT. Protein sequence: CASSVTSGPTDTQYF.

This chain uses TRBV2 with TRBJ2-7; tentatively, D is TRBD1 (5 bases). The CDR3 contains 14 residues. V was pared by 8 bases and J by 0 bases, with 14 bases between. The germline V gene has CDR1 SNHLY and CDR2 FYNNEI. In DNA form, the CDR3 reads TGTGCCAGCCGAATTAGGGGATCCTCCTACGAGCAGTACTTC. This codes for CASRIRGSSYEQYF.

This chain uses TRBV7-2 with TRBJ1-1; possible D gene TRBD1, 5 bases. The CDR3 is 16 amino acids. Per the germline V gene, CDR1 is SGHTA and CDR2 is FQGNSA. The ends were cut back, 3 bases at V and 7 bases at J, with 21 bases in the middle. CDR3 sequence: CASSFRLRDPVGEAFF. DNA of the CDR3: TGTGCCAGCAGCTTCCGCCTGCGGGACCCGGTGGGTGAAGCTTTCTTT. Looking up the rest from reference TRBV7-2 and TRBJ1-1 gives the full variable domain: GAGVSQSPSNKVTEKGKDVELRCDPISGHTALYWYRQSLGQGLEFLIYFQGNSAPDKSGLPSDRFSAERTGGSVSTLTIQRTQQEDSAVYLCASSFRLRDPVGEAFFGQGTRLTVV.

J is TRBJ2-5 and V is TRBV5-1, with D perhaps TRBD2 (6 bases). Germline lookup yields CDR1 SGHRS and CDR2 YFSETQ. The CDR3 has 13 amino acids. V was cut by 4 bases and J by 4 bases, with 11 bases left in between. This CDR3 is CASSERRGETQYF. The DNA for the CDR3 is TGCGCCAGCAGCGAGCGGAGGGGAGAGACCCAGTACTTC.

This clone was seen only a few times. The chain couples TRBV5-4 to TRBJ2-3; TRBD1 aligns across 9 bases. The trim removed 4 bases at V and 1 base at J, leaving 10 bases unmatched. Germline V gives CDR1 SGHNT, CDR2 YYREEE (reference sequence). The CDR3 runs to 17 residues. The CDR3 here is CASSLFLWTGGTDTQYF. CDR3 in DNA: TGTGCCAGCAGCCTGTTTTTGTGGACAGGGGGCACAGATACGCAGTATTTT.

This clone was counted only a few times. The CDR3 protein is CASSPRAGGVTDTQYF. CDR3 DNA: TGTGCCAGCAGCCCGAGAGCGGGAGGGGTGACAGATACGCAGTATTTT. The rearrangement joins TRBV7-2 to TRBJ2-3; 10 bases align to TRBD2. This CDR3 comprises 16 residues. The J segment lost 3 bases and the V segment lost 5 bases, leaving 8 bases of the junction unmatched. Germline assignment: CDR1 SGHTA and CDR2 FQGNSA.

There are a few counts of this clone. V and J are TRBV6-1 and TRBJ2-2; D gene ambiguous. Germline V CDR1 and CDR2: MNHNS, SASEGT. Deletions cut 7 bases from V and 10 bases from J, with 16 bases between. CDR3 length: 13 amino acids. The CDR3 bases are TGTGCCAGCATGGTCCCTTACACGTCGGAGCTGTTTTTT. Residues: CASMVPYTSELFF.

This clone was seen a handful of times. The chain combines TRBV5-6 with TRBJ2-5; 9 positions agree with TRBD1. Trimming cost V 5 bases and J 5 bases; bases outside gene matches: 7. The CDR3 runs to 14 residues. The germline V gene encodes CDR1 SGHDT and CDR2 YYEEEE. CDR3 amino acids: CASSSTGGWETQYF. CDR3 nucleotides: TGTGCCAGCAGTTCTACAGGGGGCTGGGAGACCCAGTACTTC.

The chain is built from TRBV5-1 and TRBJ2-1, with 7 positions matching TRBD2. The V gene's germline CDR1 is SGHRS and CDR2 YFSETQ. The V gene end was trimmed by 0 bases and the J gene end by 8 bases; junction bases not matched to a gene: 8. The CDR3 runs to 15 residues. CDR3 loop: CASSLGGRAVDEQFF. DNA for the CDR3: TGCGCCAGCAGCTTGGGGGGGAGGGCCGTAGATGAGCAGTTCTTC.